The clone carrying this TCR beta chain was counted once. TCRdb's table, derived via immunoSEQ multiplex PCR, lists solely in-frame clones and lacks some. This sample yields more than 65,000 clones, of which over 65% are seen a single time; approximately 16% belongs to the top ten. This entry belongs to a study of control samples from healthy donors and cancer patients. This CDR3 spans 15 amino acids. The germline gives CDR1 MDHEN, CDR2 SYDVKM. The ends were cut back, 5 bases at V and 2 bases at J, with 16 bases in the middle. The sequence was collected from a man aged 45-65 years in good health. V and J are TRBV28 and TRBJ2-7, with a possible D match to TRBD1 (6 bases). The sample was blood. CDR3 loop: CASSDDRSNPYEQYF. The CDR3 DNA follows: TGTGCCAGCAGTGACGACAGGTCAAATCCCTACGAGCAGTACTTC.